The next 20 T cell receptor beta chains were all read from a single sample in a study of blood T cell repertoires in COVID-19. This table comes from immunoSEQ multiplex PCR, and its TCRdb copy is limited to in-frame clones, with some not included. The sample lists 50,000 to 75,000 clones; 90% to 95% were seen once. The sequenced material came from peripheral blood. Every receptor here comes from a human donor in a cohort sampled during active COVID-19.

This chain connects TRBV6-5 to TRBJ1-2; TRBD1 aligns across 8 bases. The CDR3 is 14 amino acids. The germline V gene encodes CDR1 MNHEY and CDR2 SVGAGI. V lost 6 bases and J lost 4; bases outside the gene matches: 7. CDR3 region: CASSSGQGLYGYTF. In DNA, the CDR3 is TGTGCCAGCAGCTCTGGACAGGGTCTCTATGGCTACACCTTC.

J is TRBJ1-6 and V is TRBV6-5; the D is unclear. The V end lost 2 bases, the J end lost 10 bases, and 9 bases lay between the germline ends. The germline V gene has CDR1 MNHEY and CDR2 SVGAGI. CDR3 length: 13 residues. This CDR3 is CASSYGGESPLHF. CDR3 bases: TGTGCCAGCAGTTACGGCGGCGAGTCACCCCTCCACTTT.

The J gene is TRBJ2-2, the V gene TRBV7-9; weak D call: TRBD1 (6 bases). CDR3 size: 13 residues. V lost 5 bases, J lost 6 bases, and 10 bases lay in between. Per germline, CDR1 SEHNR and CDR2 FQNEAQ (reference sequence). DNA for the CDR3: TGTGCCAGCAGCGCAGGGGTTGCCGGGGAGCTGTTTTTT. Translating it yields CASSAGVAGELFF.

The V and J genes are TRBV10-3 and TRBJ2-6, with D maybe TRBD1 (6 bases). Trimming took off 5 bases at V and 4 bases at J, with 9 bases between the two ends. Per germline, CDR1 ENHRY and CDR2 SYGVKD. The CDR3 covers 14 residues. The CDR3 coding sequence is TGTGCCATCAGTCCAGGGGCCGGGGCCAACGTCCTGACTTTC. This gives the protein CAISPGAGANVLTF.

The chain links TRBV11-2 to TRBJ2-1, with 9 positions matching TRBD2. Trimming cost V 4 bases and J 5 bases; bases outside gene matches: 9. Germline V gene sequence: CDR1 SGHAT, CDR2 FQNNGV. This CDR3 has 16 amino acids. The CDR3 nucleotides are TGTGCCAGCAGCTCCACCGTAGCGGGGGTCCACAATGAGCAGTTCTTC. As protein: CASSSTVAGVHNEQFF.

The chain has TRBV28 and TRBJ1-2, with 8 bases that match TRBD1. CDR3 length: 13 residues. The trim removed 2 bases at V and 4 bases at J, leaving 0 bases unmatched. Germline-derived CDR1 and CDR2 are MDHEN and SYDVKM. CDR3 nucleotide sequence: TGTGCCAGCAGTTTAGGACAGGGCTATGGCTACACCTTC. Its translation is CASSLGQGYGYTF.

The gene calls are TRBV12-3 or TRBV12-4 and TRBJ2-3; 7 nucleotides match TRBD1. Trimming at V came to 7 bases and at J to 4 bases, leaving 5 bases not matched to a gene. The CDR3 length is 13 residues. The CDR3 DNA is TGTGCCAGCAATGAACAGGGGCCAGATACGCAGTATTTT. As protein: CASNEQGPDTQYF.

There are a few counts of this clone. The chain couples TRBV19 to TRBJ2-2; 8 nucleotides align to TRBD1. Germline CDR1 is LNHDA and CDR2 is SQIVND (reference sequence). V shed 3 bases and J 7 bases; nucleotides not matched to a gene: 7. The CDR3 sequence is 15 residues long. The CDR3 is CASSIGTGGFGELFF. The CDR3 region has the DNA TGTGCCAGTAGTATCGGTACAGGGGGTTTCGGGGAGCTGTTTTTT.

The CDR3 protein is CASSNQPGLAISPYNEQFF. In DNA form, the CDR3 reads TGTGCCAGTAGTAATCAGCCGGGACTAGCCATCTCCCCCTACAATGAGCAGTTCTTC. J is TRBJ2-1 and V is TRBV19; TRBD2 aligns across 9 bases. Germline CDR1 and CDR2: LNHDA and SQIVND (reference sequence). This CDR3 comprises 19 residues. Germline trimming cut 4 bases from V and 2 bases from J; bases unmatched to any gene: 15.

The chain has TRBV20-1 and TRBJ2-3; D remains unclear. The germline V gene encodes CDR1 DFQATT and CDR2 SNEGSKA (reference sequence). The CDR3 runs 13 residues. The ends were cut back, 3 bases at V and 2 bases at J, with 9 bases in the middle. CDR3 nucleotides: TGCAGTGCTAGTGTGCGGCTCACAGATACGCAGTATTTT. Its translation: CSASVRLTDTQYF.

This clone was seen a single time. The gene calls are TRBV5-1 and TRBJ1-4, with 8 bases matching TRBD1. Germline CDR1 reads SGHRS; CDR2 reads YFSETQ. Trimming removed 0 bases from V and 8 bases from J; junction bases left unmatched: 6. The CDR3 is 15 amino acids. The DNA for the CDR3 is TGCGCCAGCAGCTTGGCAGGGGACAGGTCGGAAAAACTGTTTTTT. It translates to CASSLAGDRSEKLFF.

The CDR3 here is CASQDRGQGLAKNIQYF. Here the CDR3 DNA reads TGTGCCAGCCAGGACAGGGGGCAGGGACTAGCCAAAAACATTCAGTACTTC. The rearrangement joins TRBV28 to TRBJ2-4, with 11 bases lining up with TRBD1. The CDR3 covers 17 residues. The germline gives CDR1 MDHEN, CDR2 SYDVKM. With 8 bases clipped from V and 0 bases from J, the junction kept 9 bases outside the gene matches.

V usage is TRBV27 and J usage is TRBJ1-2; D possibly corresponds to TRBD1 (5 bases). The CDR3 is made up of 16 amino acids. V lost 7 bases and J 7 bases, leaving 25 bases between the germline ends. CDR1 is MNHEY and CDR2 is SMNVEV in the germline V gene (reference sequence). The CDR3: CASTFSGGSYLGGYTF. CDR3 in DNA: TGTGCCAGCACCTTCTCGGGGGGGTCATATCTGGGTGGCTACACCTTC.

The V gene is TRBV4-1, the J gene TRBJ2-3, with D unclear. Germline V gives CDR1 MGHRA, CDR2 YSYEKL. The CDR3 covers 15 residues. V was pared by 0 bases and J by 5 bases, with 12 bases between. The CDR3 spells CASSQDGSARDTQYF. CDR3 coding DNA: TGCGCCAGCAGCCAAGATGGAAGCGCGAGAGATACGCAGTATTTT.

This clone was seen just once. The chain joins TRBV5-4 to TRBJ2-1; 9 positions match TRBD2. V lost 0 bases, J lost 6 bases, and 7 bases stayed unmatched. Germline V gene data show CDR1 as SGHNT and CDR2 as YYREEE (reference sequence). The CDR3 covers 16 residues. The CDR3 DNA reads TGTGCCAGCAGCTTGGGGGGGACTAGCTACCGCAATGAGCAGTTCTTC. Translated: CASSLGGTSYRNEQFF.

The chain links TRBV11-2 to TRBJ2-5; weak D call: TRBD1 (6 bases). The CDR3 length is 17 residues. V was clipped by 3 bases and J by 4 bases, with 21 bases between them. Germline V gives CDR1 SGHAT, CDR2 FQNNGV. Here the CDR3 reads CASSLWGRASSGETQYF. The CDR3 DNA reads TGTGCCAGCAGCTTGTGGGGGCGGGCCTCGAGCGGAGAGACCCAGTACTTC.

This chain connects TRBV3-1 (or the pseudogene TRBV3-2) to TRBJ2-3; perhaps TRBD2 as D (5 bases). The CDR3 has 15 amino acids. Trimming pared 2 bases from V and 1 base from J, leaving 10 bases between. Germline values: CDR1 LGHDT, CDR2 YNNKEL (reference sequence). The CDR3 sequence: CASSQLASGTDTQYF. DNA of the CDR3: TGTGCCAGCAGCCAATTAGCGTCAGGCACAGATACGCAGTATTTT.

The genes are TRBV6-2 or TRBV6-3 and TRBJ2-7; 10 nucleotides agree with TRBD2. CDR3 length: 15 amino acids. CDR1 is MNHEY, CDR2 SVGEGT, per germline. Germline trimming cut 5 bases from V and 3 bases from J; bases unmatched to any gene: 7. The CDR3 nucleotides read TGTGCCAGCAGTGCCTCTCTAGCGGGAGACTACGAGCAGTACTTC. Amino acids: CASSASLAGDYEQYF.

The chain uses TRBV5-1 and TRBJ2-2; no firm D call. Germline V CDR1 and CDR2: SGHRS, YFSETQ. V lost 0 bases to trimming and J lost 4 bases, with 13 bases between them. This CDR3 contains 16 residues. As DNA, the CDR3 is TGCGCCAGCAGCTTGGGGCAAGTTGTAAGCACCGGGGAGCTGTTTTTT. This sequence encodes CASSLGQVVSTGELFF.

CDR3 in amino acids: CASCNPGNPSTDTQYF. The CDR3 DNA reads TGTGCCAGCTGCAACCCCGGGAATCCGAGCACAGATACGCAGTATTTT. The chain combines TRBV5-5 with TRBJ2-3; D might be TRBD2 (5 bases). The CDR3 is 16 amino acids. With 7 bases removed from V and 0 bases from J, the gap between germline ends came to 18 bases. CDR1 SGHKS and CDR2 YYEKEE come from the germline V gene (reference sequence).